The 5 T cell receptor beta chains below all came from one sample that was sequenced in a study of Ad26.COV2.S vaccination and SARS-CoV-2 variants. Indicated treatment: 15 to 20 received Ad26.COV2.S at low or high dose, single or two shots; 5 received placebo; per-sample allocation not given. Sampling was done on day 63 after the first vaccine or placebo injection. Profiled with immunoSEQ multiplex PCR; TCRdb holds only in-frame clones, not every one. The sample shows 300,000 to 400,000 clones, almost 90% of them seen only once. The sequencing used peripheral blood, collected in a trial of Ad26.COV2.S vaccine versus placebo. All receptors come from a person aged 18-60 years who received the Ad26.COV2.S COVID-19 vaccine or a placebo.

V usage is TRBV2 and J usage is TRBJ1-1, with D hard to call. V dropped 3 bases and J dropped 1 base, with 15 bases sitting between them. In germline, CDR1 is SNHLY, CDR2 FYNNEI. This CDR3 contains 16 residues. CDR3 sequence (DNA): TGTGCCAGCAGTGAGTTTAGCGGGTTGGGGAACACTGAAGCTTTCTTT. This gives the protein CASSEFSGLGNTEAFF.

V is TRBV4-1 and J is TRBJ2-1; no clear D gene. The germline CDR1 and CDR2 sequences are MGHRA and YSYEKL. This CDR3 has 17 residues. V lost 1 base to trimming and J lost 5 bases, with 18 bases between them. The CDR3 DNA sequence: TGCGCCAGCAGCCAAGGGGGATTTTCGATTCGGAACAATGAGCAGTTCTTC. Residues: CASSQGGFSIRNNEQFF.

V usage is TRBV30 and J usage is TRBJ1-1; D unresolved. The V gene lost 5 bases and the J gene lost 1 base, with 11 bases spanning the gap. Germline lookup yields CDR1 GTSNPN and CDR2 SVGIG (reference sequence). This CDR3 region has 13 residues. The CDR3 nucleotides read TGTGCCTGGGACCGCTCTGGGAACACTGAAGCTTTCTTT. Translated: CAWDRSGNTEAFF.

The rearrangement uses TRBV7-2 and TRBJ1-6; D uncertain. Trimming removed 5 bases from V and 5 bases from J, with 19 bases in between. This CDR3 comprises 17 residues. CDR1 SGHTA and CDR2 FQGNSA come from the germline V gene. CDR3: CASSPGISSPHNSPLHF. The CDR3 DNA follows: TGTGCCAGCAGCCCAGGCATATCGTCACCTCATAATTCACCCCTCCACTTT.

The V and J genes are TRBV5-1 and TRBJ1-1, with 8 positions matching TRBD1. This CDR3 region has 15 residues. From germline, CDR1 is SGHRS and CDR2 YFSETQ. V shed 3 bases, J shed 5 bases, and the junction held 9 bases outside the gene matches. CDR3 DNA: TGCGCCAGCAGCTCGCGGACAGGGCCGATGACTGAAGCTTTCTTT. It encodes CASSSRTGPMTEAFF.